These T cell receptor beta chains were read from a single sample in a study of T-cell memory formation after mild COVID-19. TCRdb re-analysed the 5' RACE reads in MiXCR, keeping a single row per CDR3 protein. The sample lists roughly 370,000 distinct CDR3 sequences, 16% occurring once. The sample consisted of PBMCs or a T cell subset sorted from them (not recorded which). These TCRs come from a man younger than 35 who had mild COVID-19 (a few samples of this study predate the infection). Cell type and time point are not known. Both conserved end residues are part of each CDR3. Fields, in order: CDR3 protein, J gene, V gene.

CDR3 protein: CASSPRAVRGGDEQFF
J gene: TRBJ2-1
V gene: TRBV11-2

CDR3 protein: CASSQVPQQETQYF
J gene: TRBJ2-5
V gene: TRBV4-1

CDR3 protein: CASSVVAGGNTGELFF
J gene: TRBJ2-2
V gene: TRBV9

CDR3 protein: CSARDFSNQPQHF
J gene: TRBJ1-5
V gene: TRBV20-1

CDR3 protein: CASSLERVGTYEQFF
J gene: TRBJ2-1
V gene: TRBV5-1

CDR3 protein: CASSRTVSTDTQYF
J gene: TRBJ2-3
V gene: TRBV6-2/TRBV6-3

CDR3 protein: CASSEQGGLDANEQFF
J gene: TRBJ2-1
V gene: TRBV13

CDR3 protein: CSLRGLNGYTF
J gene: TRBJ1-2
V gene: TRBV20-1

CDR3 protein: CATAVGGTEAFF
J gene: TRBJ1-1
V gene: TRBV10-3

CDR3 protein: CASSQLTGVQPQHF
J gene: TRBJ1-5
V gene: TRBV4-2

CDR3 protein: CASSSSTGDIEAFF
J gene: TRBJ1-1
V gene: TRBV5-1

CDR3 protein: CASSQDFQGGNQPQHF
J gene: TRBJ1-5
V gene: TRBV4-1

CDR3 protein: CATSDLARPTDTQYF
J gene: TRBJ2-3
V gene: TRBV24-1

CDR3 protein: CASSEVGTYEQYF
J gene: TRBJ2-7
V gene: TRBV6-4

CDR3 protein: CSARARLEWETQYF
J gene: TRBJ2-5
V gene: TRBV20-1

CDR3 protein: CASSTGGAGGELFF
J gene: TRBJ2-2
V gene: TRBV2

CDR3 protein: CASSPRAGTPVHF
J gene: TRBJ1-5
V gene: TRBV4-1

CDR3 protein: CASSLLENYGYTF
J gene: TRBJ1-2
V gene: TRBV12-3/TRBV12-4

CDR3 protein: CASSFSTDSRNQPQHF
J gene: TRBJ1-5
V gene: TRBV2

CDR3 protein: CASRVRVGQETQYF
J gene: TRBJ2-5
V gene: TRBV11-2

CDR3 protein: CASSPPVARETQYF
J gene: TRBJ2-5
V gene: TRBV5-5

CDR3 protein: CASSYGSLNYGYTF
J gene: TRBJ1-2
V gene: TRBV7-9

CDR3 protein: CAGSTGGTSTDTQYF
J gene: TRBJ2-3
V gene: TRBV30

CDR3 protein: CASSLPRAASPANYGYTF
J gene: TRBJ1-2
V gene: TRBV7-2

CDR3 protein: CASSPVFGVGGETQYF
J gene: TRBJ2-5
V gene: TRBV28

CDR3 protein: CASRTVGYNSPLHF
J gene: TRBJ1-6
V gene: TRBV6-5

CDR3 protein: CASSQGQGGIQYF
J gene: TRBJ2-4
V gene: TRBV4-3

CDR3 protein: CASSPDASHGELFF
J gene: TRBJ2-2
V gene: TRBV6-2/TRBV6-3

CDR3 protein: CASTGRRRSPEAFF
J gene: TRBJ1-1
V gene: TRBV12-3/TRBV12-4

CDR3 protein: CASSDSGQGAIEQYF
J gene: TRBJ2-7
V gene: TRBV5-1

CDR3 protein: CASSRQIAGGHTDTQYF
J gene: TRBJ2-3
V gene: TRBV4-3

CDR3 protein: CASSFLHGEQFF
J gene: TRBJ2-1
V gene: TRBV28

CDR3 protein: CASSHGQDSSYEQYF
J gene: TRBJ2-7
V gene: TRBV19

CDR3 protein: CASSLTPETVANTEAFF
J gene: TRBJ1-1
V gene: TRBV18

CDR3 protein: CASSPGAAVGDTQYF
J gene: TRBJ2-3
V gene: TRBV5-1

CDR3 protein: CATSRDILQETQYF
J gene: TRBJ2-5
V gene: TRBV15

CDR3 protein: CASSPGQGFAEAFF
J gene: TRBJ1-1
V gene: TRBV4-1

CDR3 protein: CASSGTTSTDTQYF
J gene: TRBJ2-3
V gene: TRBV9

CDR3 protein: CASRSGTSERDTQYF
J gene: TRBJ2-3
V gene: TRBV5-4

CDR3 protein: CASSPMVGVAGANVLTF
J gene: TRBJ2-6
V gene: TRBV27

CDR3 protein: CASSLAGGTPFTDTQYF
J gene: TRBJ2-3
V gene: TRBV7-6

CDR3 protein: CASSLTRRHYEQYF
J gene: TRBJ2-7
V gene: TRBV12-3/TRBV12-4

CDR3 protein: CASSQEFRPSYEQYF
J gene: TRBJ2-7
V gene: TRBV4-1

CDR3 protein: CASSYIRTPDVKQYF
J gene: TRBJ2-7
V gene: TRBV6-2/TRBV6-3

CDR3 protein: CASRADADTQYF
J gene: TRBJ2-3
V gene: TRBV5-1

CDR3 protein: CASSLETYEQYF
J gene: TRBJ2-7
V gene: TRBV5-1

CDR3 protein: CASSYAFNSPLHF
J gene: TRBJ1-6
V gene: TRBV6-5

CDR3 protein: CASRRRINEKLFF
J gene: TRBJ1-4
V gene: TRBV19

CDR3 protein: CSVTGSNTEAFF
J gene: TRBJ1-1
V gene: TRBV20-1